This T cell receptor (beta chain) emerged from a study of Tregs in tolerant kidney transplant recipients. Regarding the study as a whole: The most relevant donor-specific Treg TCRbeta repertoire apparently came from expansion with activated donor B cells. Validation in larger populations is needed because few patients were studied. Donor-specific Treg expansion exceeded global Treg expansion in tolerant patients, suggesting antigen drive.

The CDR3 is 14 residues long. The V end was cut by 3 bases, the J end by 10 bases, with 18 bases between. Germline lookup yields CDR1 MGHDK and CDR2 SYGVNS. Profiled with immunoSEQ multiplex PCR; TCRdb holds only in-frame clones, not every one. The sample carries about 55,000 clones, over 80% recorded once. The nonmyeloablative bone marrow transplants came from related graft donors, with transient mixed chimerism. Concerning this clone: Its antigen is still unknown.

The input for sequencing was CD8+ T cells from blood (PBMCs), taken 24 months after the transplant. The V call is TRBV25-1, the J call TRBJ1-2, with D possibly TRBD1 on 5 matching bases. The sequence came from a human patient who received a combined kidney and bone marrow transplant. Some T cells may be the graft donor's. DNA for the CDR3: TGTGCCAGCAGTGAGCTACAGGACCTCCTTACCTACACCTTC. It specifies CASSELQDLLTYTF.